Presented here are 32 T cell receptor beta chains from one specimen sequenced in a study of OX40 agonist ivuxolimab in advanced cancers. Only in-frame clones appear in the TCRdb table, and some are missing; sequencing was by immunoSEQ multiplex PCR. The sample records under 65,000 clones, 70% to 90% being singletons. This sample comprised CD4+ or CD8+ T cells sorted from blood, obtained in a trial of the OX40 agonist ivuxolimab. The receptors were sampled from an adult with an advanced solid tumor such as melanoma, head and neck, liver or kidney cancer.

J is TRBJ1-1 and V is TRBV6-5; D not certain. The CDR3 loop spans 16 amino acids. The germline V and J ends were trimmed by 4 bases and 1 base, with 16 bases remaining between them. Germline V gene lookup returns CDR1 MNHEY and CDR2 SVGAGI. The CDR3 is CASSFSTGRANTEAFF. The CDR3 DNA reads TGTGCCAGCAGTTTTTCGACGGGGAGGGCGAACACTGAAGCTTTCTTT.

The rearrangement links TRBV5-4 to TRBJ1-2, with 8 bases aligning to TRBD1. The germline V gene has CDR1 SGHNT and CDR2 YYREEE (reference sequence). Trimming cost V 5 bases and J 6 bases; bases outside gene matches: 9. CDR3 length: 14 residues. The DNA of the CDR3 is TGTGCCAGCAGTTCGGACAGGGTTTTGCATGGCTACACCTTC. Translating it yields CASSSDRVLHGYTF.

Turning to this clone: This same CDR3 is encoded by further DNA sequences in the sample. The chain is built from TRBV5-1 and TRBJ2-5, with 7 bases fitting TRBD2. The CDR3 has 14 residues. Germline loops: CDR1 SGHRS, CDR2 YFSETQ. Trimming at V came to 4 bases and at J to 2 bases, leaving 5 bases not matched to a gene. The DNA for the CDR3 is TGCGCCAGCAGCCCGGCCGGGGGGCAAGAGACCCAGTACTTC. As protein: CASSPAGGQETQYF. The full variable domain, with the rest looked up from reference TRBV5-1 and TRBJ2-5, is KAGVTQTPRYLIKTRGQQVTLSCSPISGHRSVSWYQQTPGQGLQFLFEYFSETQRNKGNFPGRFSGRQFSNSRSEMNVSTLELGDSALYLCASSPAGGQETQYFGPGTRLLVL.

This rearrangement joins TRBV10-3 to TRBJ2-7, with no clear D. The V end was cut by 0 bases, the J end by 2 bases, with 8 bases between. The CDR3 loop spans 14 amino acids. CDR1 is ENHRY and CDR2 is SYGVKD in the germline V gene. The CDR3 bases are TGTGCCATCAGTGAGTCGATCGGTACCTACGAGCAGTACTTC. Residues: CAISESIGTYEQYF.

This clone came up once. The chain recombines TRBV7-9 with TRBJ2-2; D may correspond to TRBD1 or TRBD2 (5 bases each). Germline V CDR1 and CDR2: SEHNR, FQNEAQ (reference sequence). Trimming stripped 10 bases from V and 8 bases from J, with 20 bases between. The CDR3 has 14 residues. Written as DNA, the CDR3 is TGTGCCATTCTACCCGGGGACCCTAGGGGGGAGCTGTTTTTT. This encodes CAILPGDPRGELFF.

This chain uses TRBV7-7 with TRBJ2-7, with 7 nucleotides matching TRBD2. V lost 2 bases to trimming and J lost 3 bases; unmatched junction nucleotides: 7. Germline CDR1 is SSHAT and CDR2 is FNYEAQ (reference sequence). The CDR3 covers 15 residues. The CDR3 protein is CASSLRAGPDYEQYF. CDR3 DNA sequence: TGTGCCAGCAGCTTAAGAGCGGGGCCTGACTACGAGCAGTACTTC.

V usage is TRBV7-6 and J usage is TRBJ1-1, with D unresolved. This CDR3 has 10 amino acids. Trimming removed 4 bases at V and 11 bases at J, with 8 bases between. Germline CDR1 is SGHVS and CDR2 is FNYEAQ. The CDR3 bases are TGTGCCAGCAGCTCGGTGGCTGCTTTCTTT. It encodes CASSSVAAFF.

V gene TRBV29-1 combines with J gene TRBJ1-4; possible D gene TRBD1, 5 bases. In germline, CDR1 is SQVTM, CDR2 ANQGSEA. V lost 1 base to trimming and J lost 5 bases, with 11 bases between them. This CDR3 comprises 14 residues. The CDR3 nucleotides read TGCAGCGTTGAAGGGACAACGGAAAATGAAAAACTGTTTTTT. Translation: CSVEGTTENEKLFF.

This sequence joins TRBV29-1 and TRBJ2-7; D may correspond to TRBD1 or TRBD2 (6 bases each). CDR1 is SQVTM and CDR2 is ANQGSEA in the germline V gene. The length of the CDR3 is 14 residues. V gave up 6 bases and J gave up 3 bases, with 18 bases separating them. The CDR3 sequence is CSVRVRGGLYEQYF. The CDR3 DNA follows: TGCAGCGTCCGCGTCCGAGGGGGGCTCTACGAGCAGTACTTC.

This clone came up once. This chain joins TRBV6-5 and TRBJ2-3; D not certain. The CDR3 totals 15 residues. Germline V gives CDR1 MNHEY, CDR2 SVGAGI. The V end was cut by 5 bases, the J end by 1 base, with 13 bases between. CDR3 residues: CASSQPSGGTDTQYF. CDR3 nucleotide sequence: TGTGCCAGCAGTCAGCCCTCTGGGGGCACAGATACGCAGTATTTT.

The chain employs TRBV2 and TRBJ2-7; TRBD2 is a possible D gene (5 bases). The CDR3 is made up of 12 amino acids. Per the germline V gene, CDR1 is SNHLY and CDR2 is FYNNEI. V dropped 6 bases and J dropped 3 bases, with 9 bases sitting between them. CDR3 in amino acids: CASRGDGYEQYF. CDR3 sequence (DNA): TGTGCCAGCAGGGGAGACGGCTACGAGCAGTACTTC.

The V and J genes are TRBV7-8 and TRBJ2-7; D is unresolved. V lost 5 bases to trimming and J lost 1 base, with 12 bases between them. The CDR3 totals 14 residues. Germline V CDR1 and CDR2: SGHVS, FQNEAQ. The CDR3 DNA sequence: TGTGCCAGCAGCCACGGGCAGCTATCCTACGAGCAGTACTTC. Translated: CASSHGQLSYEQYF.

The gene calls are TRBV5-4 and TRBJ2-7, with TRBD2 matching over 11 bases. V gave up 0 bases and J gave up 0 bases; unmatched junction bases: 5. The germline gives CDR1 SGHNT, CDR2 YYREEE (reference sequence). The CDR3 contains 17 residues. The CDR3 DNA reads TGTGCCAGCAGCTTGGGTCTAGCGGGGGGCCTCTCCTACGAGCAGTACTTC. Translated: CASSLGLAGGLSYEQYF.

This clone was counted once. This chain connects TRBV5-4 to TRBJ2-7, with unresolved D. Germline assignment: CDR1 SGHNT and CDR2 YYREEE (reference sequence). This CDR3 contains 13 residues. Trimming took off 1 base at V and 3 bases at J, with 8 bases between the two ends. CDR3 amino acids: CASSLKANYEQYF. Written as DNA, the CDR3 is TGTGCCAGCAGCTTGAAGGCCAACTACGAGCAGTACTTC. The whole variable domain, filled in from reference TRBV5-4 and TRBJ2-7, reads ETGVTQSPTHLIKTRGQQVTLRCSSQSGHNTVSWYQQALGQGPQFIFQYYREEENGRGNFPPRFSGLQFPNYSSELNVNALELDDSALYLCASSLKANYEQYFGPGTRLTVT.

The genes are TRBV10-3 and TRBJ1-2, with D possibly matching TRBD1 (6 bases). The germline V gene encodes CDR1 ENHRY and CDR2 SYGVKD. The CDR3 runs to 14 residues. Trimming took 7 bases from V and 2 from J, leaving 14 bases between them. The CDR3 protein is CAIKGTTGNYGYTF. DNA for the CDR3: TGTGCCATCAAGGGTACTACAGGGAACTATGGCTACACCTTC.

The V call is TRBV30, the J call TRBJ1-3, with no clear D. This CDR3 has 13 amino acids. Germline values: CDR1 GTSNPN, CDR2 SVGIG (reference sequence). V shed 2 bases and J shed 1 base, with 6 bases lying between them. The CDR3, as DNA: TGTGCCTGGAGTCTATATTCTGGAAACACCATATATTTT. This translates into CAWSLYSGNTIYF.

The gene calls are TRBV11-2 and TRBJ2-7; D may be TRBD1 (6 bases). V lost 1 base and J lost 0, with 19 bases in between. The CDR3 is 18 residues long. CDR1 and CDR2 from the germline V gene are SGHAT and FQNNGV. The CDR3 coding sequence is TGTGCCAGCAGCTTAGCCCTCATCGGAGCGGACAGCTCCTACGAGCAGTACTTC. It codes for CASSLALIGADSSYEQYF.

The J gene is TRBJ1-1, the V gene TRBV7-9; no reliable D call. The V and J ends lost 4 bases and 5 bases respectively, with 14 bases between them. Looked up from germline, CDR1 is SEHNR and CDR2 is FQNEAQ (reference sequence). This CDR3 contains 14 residues. CDR3 sequence: CASSSSGRRTEAFF. The CDR3 DNA reads as TGTGCCAGCAGCTCCTCCGGACGGCGGACTGAAGCTTTCTTT.

CDR3 residues: CASSMGWSSSYEQYF. The CDR3 region has the DNA TGTGCCAGTAGTATGGGGTGGTCCTCCTCCTACGAGCAGTACTTC. The rearrangement uses TRBV19 and TRBJ2-7; D unclear. CDR3 length equals 15 residues. CDR1 and CDR2 (germline): LNHDA, SQIVND (reference sequence). Trimming cost V 3 bases and J 0 bases, with 12 bases left between them.

This chain links TRBV5-1 with TRBJ2-7; possibly TRBD1 for D (5 bases). The V gene's germline CDR1 is SGHRS and CDR2 YFSETQ. Between the trimmed V and J ends, which lost 4 bases and 0 bases, there was a span of 11 bases. This CDR3 has 14 residues. CDR3 sequence reads: CASSPLDSSYEQYF. In DNA, the CDR3 is TGCGCCAGCAGCCCCCTAGACAGCTCCTACGAGCAGTACTTC.

The chain combines TRBV18 with TRBJ2-7; D is possibly TRBD2 (6 bases). Germline values: CDR1 KGHSH, CDR2 LQKENI. Trimming took off 4 bases at V and 3 bases at J, with 10 bases between the two ends. CDR3 length: 13 residues. CDR3 region: CASSQAGGYEQYF. CDR3 sequence (DNA): TGTGCCAGCTCACAGGCCGGGGGCTACGAGCAGTACTTC.

The chain is built from TRBV19 and TRBJ1-5, with D possibly being TRBD1 (6 bases). From germline, CDR1 is LNHDA and CDR2 SQIVND (reference sequence). V was cut by 4 bases and J by 4 bases, with 17 bases left in between. CDR3 size: 16 residues. The CDR3 region is CASSTPQGPLNQPQHF. The CDR3 coding sequence is TGTGCCAGTAGTACACCACAGGGCCCCCTTAATCAGCCCCAGCATTTT.

The genes are TRBV19 and TRBJ2-7; D is possibly TRBD1 or TRBD2 (5 bases each). The V end lost 9 bases, the J end lost 3 bases, and 18 bases lay between the germline ends. This CDR3 is built from 14 residues. Germline V gives CDR1 LNHDA, CDR2 SQIVND (reference sequence). CDR3 sequence reads: CASGTGAGLYEQYF. DNA of the CDR3: TGTGCCAGCGGGACGGGCGCCGGCCTCTACGAGCAGTACTTC.

CDR3 in amino acids: CASSPRGSEDTQYF. In nucleotides, the CDR3 is TGTGCCAGCTCACCGCGGGGGTCTGAGGATACGCAGTATTTT. V usage is TRBV18 and J usage is TRBJ2-3; TRBD2 agrees at 7 bases. CDR3 length equals 14 residues. V shed 3 bases, J shed 6 bases, and the junction held 6 bases outside the gene matches. From germline, CDR1 is KGHSH and CDR2 LQKENI.

The chain employs TRBV19 and TRBJ2-4, with 8 bases lining up with TRBD1. This CDR3 region has 17 residues. CDR1 is LNHDA, CDR2 SQIVND, per germline (reference sequence). The junction had 9 bases not matched to a gene; V was cut back by 5 bases and J by 0 bases. CDR3 sequence: CASSLLPGQVAKNIQYF. The CDR3 DNA sequence: TGTGCCAGTAGTCTACTACCGGGACAGGTAGCCAAAAACATTCAGTACTTC.

The chain is built from TRBV2 and TRBJ1-4, with D possibly being TRBD1 (5 bases). V was cut by 2 bases and J by 15 bases, with 13 bases left in between. Germline loops: CDR1 SNHLY, CDR2 FYNNEI. The length of the CDR3 is 12 residues. The CDR3 reads CASSETGTKVFF. CDR3 DNA sequence: TGTGCCAGCAGTGAAACTGGGACTAAAGTGTTTTTT.

This clone was counted a few times. This rearrangement joins TRBV27 to TRBJ2-1; D possibly corresponds to TRBD1 (5 bases). The germline gives CDR1 MNHEY, CDR2 SMNVEV (reference sequence). V shed 5 bases and J shed 1 base, with 9 bases lying between them. The CDR3 has 14 residues. CDR3 DNA sequence: TGTGCCAGCAGTAAGGGGTTTTCCTACAATGAGCAGTTCTTC. Protein product: CASSKGFSYNEQFF.

This clone was observed a single time. J is TRBJ2-1 and V is TRBV10-3; D is possibly TRBD2 (7 bases). Trimming shortened V by 8 bases and J by 7 bases, and 15 bases separated the two germline ends. This CDR3 has 13 amino acids. Per germline, CDR1 ENHRY and CDR2 SYGVKD. CDR3 loop: CAIQLGGRNEQFF. The CDR3 region has the DNA TGTGCCATCCAGCTCGGGGGGCGGAATGAGCAGTTCTTC.

This rearrangement joins TRBV6-5 to TRBJ2-7; 12 bases fit TRBD2. CDR1 and CDR2 (germline): MNHEY, SVGAGI. The CDR3 loop spans 14 amino acids. V shed 6 bases, J shed 4 bases, and the junction held 4 bases outside the gene matches. DNA of the CDR3: TGTGCCAGCAGAGCTAGCGGGGGGGATTACGAGCAGTACTTC. This gives the protein CASRASGGDYEQYF.

The chain has TRBV7-8 and TRBJ1-2, with TRBD1 matching 7 bases. The length of the CDR3 is 15 residues. V lost 5 bases, J lost 5 bases, and 11 bases stayed unmatched. CDR1 is SGHVS and CDR2 is FQNEAQ in the germline V gene. CDR3 in amino acids: CASSTYTGQAYGYTF. The DNA of the CDR3 is TGTGCCAGCAGCACCTACACAGGACAGGCTTATGGCTACACCTTC.

This chain links TRBV25-1 with TRBJ2-3; no clear D gene. In germline, CDR1 is MGHDK, CDR2 SYGVNS. The length of the CDR3 is 14 residues. The germline V and J ends were trimmed by 6 bases and 0 bases, with 10 bases remaining between them. This CDR3 reads CASSHPGSTDTQYF. As DNA, the CDR3 is TGTGCCAGCAGCCATCCCGGCAGCACAGATACGCAGTATTTT.

The chain carries TRBV6-5 and TRBJ1-6, with D uncertain. There are 15 residues in the CDR3. V was cut by 8 bases and J by 0 bases, with 11 bases left in between. Germline CDR1 reads MNHEY; CDR2 reads SVGAGI. This chain's CDR3 is CASGAGSSYNSPLHF. CDR3 nucleotide sequence: TGTGCCAGCGGAGCAGGTAGCTCCTATAATTCACCCCTCCACTTT.